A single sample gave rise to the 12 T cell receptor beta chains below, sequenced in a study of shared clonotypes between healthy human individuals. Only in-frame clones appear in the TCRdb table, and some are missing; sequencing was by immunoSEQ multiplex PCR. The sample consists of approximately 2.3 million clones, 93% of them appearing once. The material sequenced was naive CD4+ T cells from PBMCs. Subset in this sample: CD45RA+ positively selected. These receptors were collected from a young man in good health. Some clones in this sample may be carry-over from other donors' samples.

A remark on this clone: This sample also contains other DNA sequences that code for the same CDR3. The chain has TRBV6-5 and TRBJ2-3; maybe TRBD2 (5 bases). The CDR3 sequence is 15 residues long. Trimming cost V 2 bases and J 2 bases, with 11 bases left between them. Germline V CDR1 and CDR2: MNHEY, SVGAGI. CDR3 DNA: TGTGCCAGCAGTTACACGGGAACCTCCACAGATACGCAGTATTTT. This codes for CASSYTGTSTDTQYF.

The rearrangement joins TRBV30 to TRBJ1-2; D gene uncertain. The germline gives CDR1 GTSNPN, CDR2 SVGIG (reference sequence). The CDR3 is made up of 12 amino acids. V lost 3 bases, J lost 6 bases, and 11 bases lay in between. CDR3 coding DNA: TGTGCCTGGAGGGAAACGGACGATGGCTACACCTTC. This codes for CAWRETDDGYTF.

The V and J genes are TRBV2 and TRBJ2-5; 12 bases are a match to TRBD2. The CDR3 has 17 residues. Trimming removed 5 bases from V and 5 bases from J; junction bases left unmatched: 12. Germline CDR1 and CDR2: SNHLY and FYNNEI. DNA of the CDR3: TGTGCCAGCAGTCCTATAGGACTAGCGGGACGGGGTGAGACCCAGTACTTC. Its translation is CASSPIGLAGRGETQYF.

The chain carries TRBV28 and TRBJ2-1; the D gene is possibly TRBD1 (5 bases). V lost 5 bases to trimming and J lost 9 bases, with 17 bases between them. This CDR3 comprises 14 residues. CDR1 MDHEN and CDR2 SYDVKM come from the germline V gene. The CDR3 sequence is CASSPPRRASEQFF. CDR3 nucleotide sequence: TGTGCCAGCAGTCCACCTCGCAGGGCAAGTGAGCAGTTCTTC. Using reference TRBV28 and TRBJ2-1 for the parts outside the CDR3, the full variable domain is DVKVTQSSRYLVKRTGEKVFLECVQDMDHENMFWYRQDPGLGLRLIYFSYDVKMKEKGDIPEGYSVSREKKERFSLILESASTNQTSMYLCASSPPRRASEQFFGPGTRLTVL.

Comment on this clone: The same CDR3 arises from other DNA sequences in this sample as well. The CDR3 bases are TGCGCCAGCAGTCGACAGGGGAACTATGGCTACACCTTC. Translated: CASSRQGNYGYTF. The V call is TRBV4-1, the J call TRBJ1-2; 8 bases align to TRBD1. The germline gives CDR1 MGHRA, CDR2 YSYEKL. J gave up 2 bases and V 6 bases, and 2 bases lay outside the gene matches. The CDR3 loop spans 13 amino acids.

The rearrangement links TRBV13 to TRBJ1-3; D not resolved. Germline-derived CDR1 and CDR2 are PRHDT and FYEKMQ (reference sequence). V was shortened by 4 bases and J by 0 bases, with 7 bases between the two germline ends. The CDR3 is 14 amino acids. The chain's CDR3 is CASSSSNSGNTIYF. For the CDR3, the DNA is TGTGCCAGCAGCTCTAGTAACTCTGGAAACACCATATATTTT.

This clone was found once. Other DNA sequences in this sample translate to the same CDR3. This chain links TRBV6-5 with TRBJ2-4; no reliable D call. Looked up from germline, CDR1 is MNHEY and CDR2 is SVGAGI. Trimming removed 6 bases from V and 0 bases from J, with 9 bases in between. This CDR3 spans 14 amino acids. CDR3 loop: CASRGSLAKNIQYF. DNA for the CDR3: TGTGCCAGCAGGGGGTCACTAGCCAAAAACATTCAGTACTTC.

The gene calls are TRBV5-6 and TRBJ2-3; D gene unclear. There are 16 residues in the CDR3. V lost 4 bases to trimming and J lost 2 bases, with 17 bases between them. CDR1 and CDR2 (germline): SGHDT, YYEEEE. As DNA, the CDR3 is TGTGCCAGCAGCGTCCGGGCCGTAAGACCCACAGATACGCAGTATTTT. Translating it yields CASSVRAVRPTDTQYF.

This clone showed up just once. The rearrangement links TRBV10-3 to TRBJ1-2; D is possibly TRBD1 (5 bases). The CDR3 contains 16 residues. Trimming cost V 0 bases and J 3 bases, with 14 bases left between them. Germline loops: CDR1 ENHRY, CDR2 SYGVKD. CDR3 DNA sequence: TGTGCCATCAGTGAGTCTTCCGGGGCAGGCGACTATGGCTACACCTTC. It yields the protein CAISESSGAGDYGYTF.

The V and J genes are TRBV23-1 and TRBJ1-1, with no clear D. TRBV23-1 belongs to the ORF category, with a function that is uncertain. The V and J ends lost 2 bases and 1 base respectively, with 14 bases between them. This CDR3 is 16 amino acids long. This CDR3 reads CASSQIVKLGNTEAFF. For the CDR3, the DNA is TGCGCCAGCAGTCAAATCGTAAAGCTGGGGAACACTGAAGCTTTCTTT.

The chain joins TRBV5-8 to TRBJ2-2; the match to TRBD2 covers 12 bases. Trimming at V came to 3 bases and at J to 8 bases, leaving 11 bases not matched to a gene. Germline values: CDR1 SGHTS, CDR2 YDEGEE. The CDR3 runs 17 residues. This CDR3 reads CASSSGLAGPIAGELFF. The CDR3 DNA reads TGTGCCAGCAGCTCCGGACTAGCGGGACCCATAGCAGGGGAGCTGTTTTTT.

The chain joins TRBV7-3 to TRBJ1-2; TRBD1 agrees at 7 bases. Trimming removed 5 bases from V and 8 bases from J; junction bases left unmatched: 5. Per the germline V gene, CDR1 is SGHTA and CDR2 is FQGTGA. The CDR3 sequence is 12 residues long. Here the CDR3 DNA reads TGTGCCAGCAGCGGCACAGGGGAAGGCTACACCTTC. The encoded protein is CASSGTGEGYTF. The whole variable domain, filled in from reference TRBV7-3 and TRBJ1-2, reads GAGVSQTPSNKVTEKGKYVELRCDPISGHTALYWYRQSLGQGPEFLIYFQGTGAADDSGLPNDRFFAVRPEGSVSTLKIQRTERGDSAVYLCASSGTGEGYTFGSGTRLTVV.